The rows below give T cell receptor beta chains drawn from one sample of a study of blood T cell repertoires in COVID-19. Clones were sequenced by immunoSEQ multiplex PCR, and TCRdb holds only the in-frame ones, with some missing. There are fewer than 130,000 clones in the sample; approximately 65% occur only once, and around 7.3% lies in the top ten. The sequencing input was peripheral blood. All receptors derive from a woman in her sixties with acute or convalescent COVID-19. CDR3s include the opening cysteine and the closing phenylalanine or tryptophan. Each record gives: clone size, D gene, J gene, V gene, CDR3 length, CDR3 protein, CDR3 DNA. D genes are given only for firm matches. Not every row has a clone size; where given, it reads once, few, many or a size class.

size: .; D: .; J: TRBJ2-3; V: TRBV11-3; length: 14; CDR3: CASSLGSYTDTQYF; DNA: TGTGCCAGCAGCTTAGGGAGCTACACAGATACGCAGTATTTT
size: .; D: TRBD2; J: TRBJ2-1; V: TRBV20-1; length: 10; CDR3: CSGGAREQFF; DNA: TGCAGCGGGGGGGCACGTGAGCAGTTCTTC
size: .; D: .; J: TRBJ2-2; V: TRBV5-6; length: 16; CDR3: CASSLVWVGVTGELFF; DNA: TGTGCCAGCAGCTTGGTCTGGGTCGGGGTCACCGGGGAGCTGTTTTTT
size: .; D: TRBD1; J: TRBJ1-5; V: TRBV9; length: 15; CDR3: CASSEGARGNQPQHF; DNA: TGTGCCAGCAGCGAGGGGGCGCGAGGCAATCAGCCCCAGCATTTT
size: .; D: TRBD1; J: TRBJ2-2; V: TRBV7-3; length: 15; CDR3: CASSLNRDRTGELFF; DNA: TGTGCCAGCAGCTTAAACCGGGACAGGACCGGGGAGCTGTTTTTT
size: .; D: TRBD1; J: TRBJ2-7; V: TRBV7-3; length: 16; CDR3: CASRSISGQGSYEQYF; DNA: TGTGCCAGCAGGTCAATTTCGGGACAGGGGTCCTACGAGCAGTACTTC
size: .; D: .; J: TRBJ2-7; V: TRBV5-4; length: 15; CDR3: CASSPTGSGTYEQYF; DNA: TGTGCCAGCAGCCCCACGGGTAGTGGAACCTACGAGCAGTACTTC
size: .; D: .; J: TRBJ1-1; V: TRBV18; length: 11; CDR3: CASSLQGEAFF; DNA: TGTGCCAGCTCATTACAGGGCGAAGCTTTCTTT
size: .; D: .; J: TRBJ1-2; V: TRBV6-5; length: 12; CDR3: CASSYNSYGYTF; DNA: TGTGCCAGCAGTTACAACAGCTATGGCTACACCTTC
size: .; D: TRBD1; J: TRBJ1-4; V: TRBV4-3; length: 15; CDR3: CASSQVGQGNEKLFF; DNA: TGCGCCAGCAGCCAAGTCGGACAGGGAAATGAAAAACTGTTTTTT
size: .; D: TRBD2; J: TRBJ2-3; V: TRBV4-3; length: 19; CDR3: CASSQPAPPLAAVPDTQYF; DNA: TGCGCCAGCAGCCAACCTGCCCCCCCTCTAGCGGCGGTCCCCGATACGCAGTATTTT
size: .; D: TRBD1; J: TRBJ1-1; V: TRBV7-9; length: 14; CDR3: CASSLSGGNTEAFF; DNA: TGTGCCAGCAGCTTATCAGGGGGAAACACTGAAGCTTTCTTT
size: .; D: TRBD1; J: TRBJ2-7; V: TRBV6-5; length: 14; CDR3: CASRDRGFAFEQYF; DNA: TGTGCCAGCAGGGACAGGGGATTCGCGTTCGAGCAGTACTTC
size: .; D: .; J: TRBJ1-4; V: TRBV12-3/TRBV12-4; length: 13; CDR3: CASSFTGIGKLFF; DNA: TGTGCCAGCAGTTTTACAGGGATAGGAAAACTGTTTTTT
size: .; D: .; J: TRBJ2-7; V: TRBV6-5; length: 14; CDR3: CASSYKQGDYEQYF; DNA: TGTGCCAGCAGTTACAAGCAAGGGGACTACGAGCAGTACTTC
size: .; D: .; J: TRBJ1-6; V: TRBV7-9; length: 13; CDR3: CASTEGPDSPLHF; DNA: TGTGCCAGCACCGAAGGGCCCGATTCACCCCTCCACTTT
size: .; D: TRBD1; J: TRBJ2-1; V: TRBV7-9; length: 15; CDR3: CASSLKGQGPNEQFF; DNA: TGTGCCAGCAGCTTAAAGGGACAGGGTCCCAATGAGCAGTTCTTC
size: .; D: .; J: TRBJ1-5; V: TRBV5-4; length: 14; CDR3: CASSWGGGEGPQHF; DNA: TGTGCCAGCAGCTGGGGAGGTGGGGAAGGGCCCCAGCATTTT
size: few; D: TRBD2; J: TRBJ2-7; V: TRBV4-2; length: 15; CDR3: CASSQVSGGATQQYF; DNA: TGTGCCAGCAGCCAAGTTAGCGGGGGGGCCACTCAGCAGTACTTC
size: .; D: .; J: TRBJ2-3; V: TRBV28; length: 17; CDR3: CASSSAAGGLSTDTQYF; DNA: TGTGCCAGCAGTTCCGCCGCCGGGGGACTCAGCACAGATACGCAGTATTTT
size: .; D: .; J: TRBJ1-2; V: TRBV2; length: 13; CDR3: CASGGTAVYGYTF; DNA: TGTGCCAGCGGGGGGACGGCTGTATATGGCTACACCTTC
size: .; D: .; J: TRBJ1-1; V: TRBV10-1; length: 14; CDR3: CASSSGTWNTEAFF; DNA: TGCGCCAGCAGTTCCGGGACTTGGAACACTGAAGCTTTCTTT
size: .; D: .; J: TRBJ2-3; V: TRBV2; length: 11; CDR3: CASTPRGTQYF; DNA: TGTGCCAGCACGCCCCGGGGGACGCAGTATTTT
size: few; D: .; J: TRBJ1-5; V: TRBV27; length: 16; CDR3: CASSLSRTGFGQPQHF; DNA: TGTGCCAGCAGTTTATCCCGCACCGGGTTTGGTCAGCCCCAGCATTTT